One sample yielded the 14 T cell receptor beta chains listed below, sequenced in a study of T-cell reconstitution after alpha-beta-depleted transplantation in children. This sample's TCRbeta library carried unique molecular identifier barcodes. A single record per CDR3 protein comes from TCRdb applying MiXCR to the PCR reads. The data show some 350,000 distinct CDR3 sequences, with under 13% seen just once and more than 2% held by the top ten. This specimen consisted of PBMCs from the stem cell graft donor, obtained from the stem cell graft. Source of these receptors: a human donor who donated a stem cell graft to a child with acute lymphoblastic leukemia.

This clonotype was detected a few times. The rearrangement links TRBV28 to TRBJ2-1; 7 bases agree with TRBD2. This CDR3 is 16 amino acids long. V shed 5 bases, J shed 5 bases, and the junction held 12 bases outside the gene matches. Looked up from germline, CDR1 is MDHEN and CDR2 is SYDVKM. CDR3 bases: TGTGCCAGCAGTCCACGGGGCGGGAGACTGGACAATGAGCAGTTCTTC. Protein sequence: CASSPRGGRLDNEQFF.

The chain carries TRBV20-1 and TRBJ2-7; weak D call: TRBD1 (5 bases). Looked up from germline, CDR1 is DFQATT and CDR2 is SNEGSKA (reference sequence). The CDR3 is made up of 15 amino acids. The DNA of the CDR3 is TGCTGCTGGGGTCCCCCTGCAGGGTTTGATTCCGAGCAGTACTTC. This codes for CCWGPPAGFDSEQYF.

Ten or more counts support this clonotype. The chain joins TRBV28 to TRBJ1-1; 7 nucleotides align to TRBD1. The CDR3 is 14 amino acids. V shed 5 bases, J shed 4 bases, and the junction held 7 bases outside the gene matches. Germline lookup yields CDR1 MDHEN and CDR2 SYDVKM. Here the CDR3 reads CASSLDRVITEAFF. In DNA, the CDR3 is TGTGCCAGCAGTCTTGACAGGGTCATCACTGAAGCTTTCTTT.

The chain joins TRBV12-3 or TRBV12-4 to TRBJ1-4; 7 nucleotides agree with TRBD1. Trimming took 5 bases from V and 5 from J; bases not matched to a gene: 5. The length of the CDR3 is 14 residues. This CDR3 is CASSPDRWNEKLFF. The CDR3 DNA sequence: TGTGCCAGCAGTCCGGACAGGTGGAATGAAAAACTGTTTTTT.

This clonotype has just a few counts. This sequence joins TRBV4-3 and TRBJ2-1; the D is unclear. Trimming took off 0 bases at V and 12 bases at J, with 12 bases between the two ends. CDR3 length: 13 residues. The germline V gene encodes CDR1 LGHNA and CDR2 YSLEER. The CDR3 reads CASSQDSRGGQFF. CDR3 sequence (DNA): TGCGCCAGCAGCCAAGATTCTCGAGGCGGGCAGTTCTTC.

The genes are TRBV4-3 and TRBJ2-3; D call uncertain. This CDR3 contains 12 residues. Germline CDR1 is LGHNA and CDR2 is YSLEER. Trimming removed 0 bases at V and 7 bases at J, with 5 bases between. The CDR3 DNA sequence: TGCGCCAGCAGCCAAGACCGTTATACGCAGTATTTT. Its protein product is CASSQDRYTQYF.

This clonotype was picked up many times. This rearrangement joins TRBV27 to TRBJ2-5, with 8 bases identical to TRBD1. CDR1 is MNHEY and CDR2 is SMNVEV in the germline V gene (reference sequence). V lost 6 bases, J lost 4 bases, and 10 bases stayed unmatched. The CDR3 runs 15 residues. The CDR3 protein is CASSEPGTGLETQYF. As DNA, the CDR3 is TGTGCCAGCAGCGAGCCCGGGACAGGTCTAGAGACCCAGTACTTC.

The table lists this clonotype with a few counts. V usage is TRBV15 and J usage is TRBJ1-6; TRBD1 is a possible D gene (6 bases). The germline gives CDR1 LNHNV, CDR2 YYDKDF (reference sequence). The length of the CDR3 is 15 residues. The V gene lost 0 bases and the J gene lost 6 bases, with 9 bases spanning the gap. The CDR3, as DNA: TGTGCCACCAGCAGAGATGGACAGTTTAATTCACCCCTCCACTTT. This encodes CATSRDGQFNSPLHF. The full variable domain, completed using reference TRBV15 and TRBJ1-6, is DAMVIQNPRYQVTQFGKPVTLSCSQTLNHNVMYWYQQKSSQAPKLLFHYYDKDFNNEADTPDNFQSRRPNTSFCFLDIRSPGLGDTAMYLCATSRDGQFNSPLHFGNGTRLTVT.

The DNA of the CDR3 is TGTGCCAGCAGTTTTGAATTCGGACTTCACACCGGGGAGCTGTTTTTT. This gives the protein CASSFEFGLHTGELFF. The chain is built from TRBV27 and TRBJ2-2; D is possibly TRBD2 (5 bases). Germline loops: CDR1 MNHEY, CDR2 SMNVEV (reference sequence). This CDR3 comprises 16 residues. V shed 3 bases and J shed 3 bases, with 14 bases lying between them.

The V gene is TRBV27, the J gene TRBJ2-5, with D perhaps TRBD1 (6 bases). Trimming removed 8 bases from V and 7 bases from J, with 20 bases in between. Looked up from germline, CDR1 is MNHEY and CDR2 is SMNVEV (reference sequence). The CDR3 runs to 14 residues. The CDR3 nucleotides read TGTGCCAGCCGAACTTCCGGGGCCAGGGGGACCCAGTACTTC. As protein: CASRTSGARGTQYF.

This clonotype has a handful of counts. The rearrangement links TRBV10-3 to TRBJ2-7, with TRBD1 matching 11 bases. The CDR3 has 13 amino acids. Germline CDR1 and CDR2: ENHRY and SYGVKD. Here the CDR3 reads CALQADRGLEQYF. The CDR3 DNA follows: TGTGCTCTTCAGGCGGACAGGGGGCTAGAGCAGTACTTC.

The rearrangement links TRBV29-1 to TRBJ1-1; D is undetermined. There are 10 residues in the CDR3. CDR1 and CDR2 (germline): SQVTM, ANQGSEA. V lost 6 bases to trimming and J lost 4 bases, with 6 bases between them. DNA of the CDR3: TGCAGCGTGGTTACCACTGAAGCTTTCTTT. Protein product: CSVVTTEAFF.

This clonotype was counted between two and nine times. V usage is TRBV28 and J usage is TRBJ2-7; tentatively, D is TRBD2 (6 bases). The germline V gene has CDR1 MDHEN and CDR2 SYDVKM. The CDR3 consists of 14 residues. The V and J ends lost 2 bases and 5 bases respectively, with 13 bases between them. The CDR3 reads CASSLIGGSHEQYF. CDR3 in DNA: TGTGCCAGCAGTTTAATCGGGGGAAGCCACGAGCAGTACTTC.

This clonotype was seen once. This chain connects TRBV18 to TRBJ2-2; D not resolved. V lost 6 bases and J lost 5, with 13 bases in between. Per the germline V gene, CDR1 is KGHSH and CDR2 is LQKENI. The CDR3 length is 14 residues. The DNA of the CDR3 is TGTGCCAGCTCCGCGGAATACAGAACCGGGGAGCTGTTTTTT. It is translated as CASSAEYRTGELFF.